The following is a T cell receptor (beta chain) sequence with its context. The antigen is not known. CDR3 size: 15 residues. From germline, CDR1 is SNHLY and CDR2 FYNNEI. The germline V and J ends were trimmed by 6 bases and 5 bases, with 14 bases remaining between them. This specimen belongs to a study of T cell responses to AZD1222 COVID-19 vaccine. Whole-study findings and limits: The number of AZD1222 recipients seropositive at baseline was only 6 or 7. After two AZD1222 doses, spike-specific TCR breadth and depth rose versus day 0. White British ancestry dominated among donors, who included more females, and clonal diversity was possibly underestimated. At 160-218 and 743-854, vaccine-associated CD4 TCRs were dominant, and they spanned spike.

Here immunoSEQ multiplex PCR was the method, and the copy in TCRdb shows in-frame clones only, minus some. The sample consists of just under 35,000 clones, approximately 86% of them appearing once. The chain couples TRBV2 to TRBJ1-6, with D perhaps matching TRBD1 (5 bases). This sequence was found in an adult in good health. The source material was peripheral blood, sampled on day 0 of AZD1222 vaccination. CDR3 protein: CASRGGTRNNSPLHF. CDR3 DNA: TGTGCCAGCAGGGGGGGGACCCGAAATAATTCACCCCTCCACTTT.